This is a list of T cell receptor beta chains from one sample in a study of immune cell composition in non-small cell lung cancer. Here immunoSEQ multiplex PCR was the method, and the copy in TCRdb shows in-frame clones only, minus some. The sample contains nearly 2,500 clones, more than 75% of which appear only once. The sequencing input was non-adjacent lung tissue. All receptors come from a human donor with non-small cell lung cancer. The CDR3 runs from the conserved cysteine through the conserved F or W. A D gene is named only where the DNA matches it firmly.

>TRBV6-5|.|TRBJ1-2
CASRMAGVVYGYTF
>TRBV7-2|.|TRBJ2-1
CASSGRAGGQFF
>TRBV2|.|TRBJ1-1
CASEWGRGNTEAFF
>TRBV21-1|.|TRBJ2-7
CASKIDRATYEQYF
>TRBV5-1|.|TRBJ1-5
CASSLGSDQPQHF
>TRBV7-9|TRBD2|TRBJ2-3
CASSLGSSGSTDTQYF
>TRBV5-4|TRBD1|TRBJ1-2
CASSPGTPGTANYGYTF
>TRBV10-3|TRBD2|TRBJ2-1
CAISGERGGLGVNEQFF
>TRBV6-6|.|.
CASSYLGESSEQYF
>TRBV30|TRBD1|TRBJ2-3
CAWSVGDRVSTDTQYF
>TRBV5-6|TRBD1|TRBJ2-3
CASSSLRDRGPEDTQYF
>TRBV19|.|TRBJ1-2
CATRSGGFGYTF
>TRBV28|TRBD1|TRBJ1-2
CASSLGAGGADGYTF
>TRBV25-1|.|TRBJ1-1
CASSEGGRGEAFF
>TRBV9|TRBD2|TRBJ2-1
CASSVDPGGPYNEQFF
>TRBV28|TRBD1|TRBJ1-2
CASSLRMRRGQEGYTF
>TRBV5-4|.|TRBJ1-1
CASSLIDMNTEAFF
>TRBV7-2|TRBD2|TRBJ2-2
CASSLDASSGGALGELFF
>TRBV11-2|TRBD2|TRBJ2-5
CASSFYGTSALGTQYF
>TRBV10-3|.|TRBJ2-7
CATSLRSSYEQYF
>TRBV6-4|.|TRBJ1-2
CASSDSSGYGYTF
>TRBV10-3|.|TRBJ1-1
CAITEARQGGTEAFF
>TRBV9|TRBD2|TRBJ2-1
CASSKESGSRYEQFF
>TRBV5-4|.|TRBJ1-6
CASSFERSSPLHF
>TRBV5-1|TRBD2|TRBJ2-1
CASRRPTSGGDNEQFF
>TRBV27|.|TRBJ2-1
CASSLYGYNEQFF
>TRBV5-1|.|TRBJ2-1
CASSLERGSSYNEQFF
>TRBV6-5|.|TRBJ1-2
CASRNGGYTF
>TRBV11-2|.|TRBJ2-1
CASSTGSYNEQFF
>TRBV7-3|.|TRBJ2-3
CASSLGGSPDTQYF
>TRBV7-9|.|TRBJ2-7
CASSPGGDGSYEQYF
>TRBV7-2|.|TRBJ1-2
CASRPRGGVNYGYTF
>TRBV5-8|.|TRBJ1-1
CASSLELWEGEAFF